Presented here are 29 T cell receptor beta chains from one specimen sequenced in a study of shared clonotypes between healthy human individuals. The repertoire was sequenced with immunoSEQ multiplex PCR; TCRdb's copy has only in-frame clones and lacks some. The sample has approximately 2.3 million clones; more than 85% are singletons. Input material: naive CD4+ T cells from PBMCs. Regarding subset: CD45RA+ positively selected. These receptors all stem from a young man in good health. Some clones in this sample may be carry-over from other donors' samples.

CDR3 nucleotide sequence: TGTGCCAGCAGCTTCGGCGGACTCCAGTTCAATGAGCAGTTCTTC. Its translation: CASSFGGLQFNEQFF. V and J are TRBV7-2 and TRBJ2-1; tentative D call: TRBD2 (5 bases). The germline V gene has CDR1 SGHTA and CDR2 FQGNSA. Trimming took off 3 bases at V and 6 bases at J, with 15 bases between the two ends. CDR3 length: 15 amino acids.

This chain connects TRBV6-5 to TRBJ1-4, with D possibly being TRBD1 (6 bases). Trimming pared 3 bases from V and 4 bases from J, leaving 12 bases between. The CDR3 loop spans 15 amino acids. Germline V gene lookup returns CDR1 MNHEY and CDR2 SVGAGI. CDR3 sequence: CASSYRGHNNEKLFF. The CDR3 DNA reads as TGTGCCAGCAGTTATAGGGGACATAATAATGAAAAACTGTTTTTT.

This clone has a single count. The rearrangement links TRBV6-5 to TRBJ2-5, with D possibly TRBD2 on 7 matching bases. TRBJ2-7 matches the DNA end more closely, so the J call is doubtful. Germline V lookup: CDR1 MNHEY, CDR2 SVGAGI. The CDR3 is made up of 15 amino acids. DNA for the CDR3: TGTGCCAGCAGCCCAAGGGGGGAGGGCCAATACGAGCAGTACTTC. This encodes CASSPRGEGQYEQYF.

The genes are TRBV29-1 and TRBJ2-5; no definite D call. This CDR3 contains 14 residues. Per the germline V gene, CDR1 is SQVTM and CDR2 is ANQGSEA. The V and J ends lost 6 bases and 1 base respectively, with 15 bases between them. The chain's CDR3 is CSVPLVGLQETQYF. The DNA for the CDR3 is TGCAGCGTCCCCCTGGTGGGCCTCCAAGAGACCCAGTACTTC.

This rearrangement joins TRBV19 to TRBJ2-2; D is possibly TRBD2 (5 bases). V lost 5 bases to trimming and J lost 6 bases, with 10 bases between them. The CDR3 covers 13 residues. Germline-derived CDR1 and CDR2 are LNHDA and SQIVND (reference sequence). The CDR3 reads CASSSWGAGELFF. For the CDR3, the DNA is TGTGCCAGTAGTTCGTGGGGAGCCGGGGAGCTGTTTTTT.

V and J are TRBV27 and TRBJ1-2; tentatively, D is TRBD1 (6 bases). There are 18 residues in the CDR3. Trimming removed 5 bases at V and 1 base at J, with 23 bases between. In germline, CDR1 is MNHEY, CDR2 SMNVEV (reference sequence). CDR3 DNA: TGTGCCAGCAGTGTCCTCCGGGGAGGGGGACCCCTTAACTATGGCTACACCTTC. It is translated as CASSVLRGGGPLNYGYTF.

The CDR3 protein is CSVVLVNTDTQYF. The CDR3, as DNA: TGCAGCGTTGTTCTCGTGAACACAGATACGCAGTATTTT. The V and J genes are TRBV29-1 and TRBJ2-3; D call uncertain. V gave up 4 bases and J gave up 2 bases, with 10 bases separating them. Germline V gives CDR1 SQVTM, CDR2 ANQGSEA. The CDR3 is made up of 13 amino acids.

This rearrangement joins TRBV2 to TRBJ2-2; D unclear. Germline loops: CDR1 SNHLY, CDR2 FYNNEI. The CDR3 loop spans 15 amino acids. V lost 1 base and J 3 bases, leaving 9 bases between the germline ends. CDR3 coding DNA: TGTGCCAGCAGTGAAGTCGGCACCTACACCGGGGAGCTGTTTTTT. Its protein product is CASSEVGTYTGELFF.

The chain joins TRBV19 to TRBJ2-3; TRBD2 matches at 9 bases. Unmatched junction bases numbered 7, after V lost 2 bases and J lost 4 bases. CDR3 length equals 16 residues. Germline values: CDR1 LNHDA, CDR2 SQIVND (reference sequence). The CDR3 DNA reads as TGTGCCAGTAGTATACAAGCGGGAGGTGGTGCAGATACGCAGTATTTT. Encoded protein: CASSIQAGGGADTQYF.

The rearrangement uses TRBV28 and TRBJ2-7; D call uncertain. In germline, CDR1 is MDHEN, CDR2 SYDVKM. V was clipped by 2 bases and J by 0 bases, with 14 bases between them. The CDR3 has 16 residues. CDR3 DNA sequence: TGTGCCAGCAGTTTAGTAAGTAGCAGACTCTCCTACGAGCAGTACTTC. Translating gives CASSLVSSRLSYEQYF.

This chain connects TRBV5-1 to TRBJ2-3; 9 nucleotides align to TRBD2. The CDR3 consists of 19 residues. The V and J ends lost 3 bases and 4 bases, in that order; junction bases with no gene match: 18. The germline CDR1 and CDR2 sequences are SGHRS and YFSETQ. As DNA, the CDR3 is TGCGCCAGCAGCTGGGGACTTGAAGCGGGAGGCTTCTCGGCAGATACGCAGTATTTT. Translating gives CASSWGLEAGGFSADTQYF.

This chain uses TRBV7-3 with TRBJ2-1; weak D call: TRBD2 (6 bases). The V gene's germline CDR1 is SGHTA and CDR2 FQGTGA. CDR3 length equals 14 residues. The V and J ends lost 1 base and 8 bases respectively, with 12 bases between them. The CDR3 here is CASSLIRESYEQFF. The CDR3 nucleotides read TGTGCCAGCAGCTTAATACGGGAGAGTTATGAGCAGTTCTTC.

This CDR3 is CASSESGVRSYEQYF. DNA of the CDR3: TGTGCCAGCAGTGAATCAGGGGTTAGATCCTACGAGCAGTACTTC. This chain uses TRBV25-1 with TRBJ2-7; D is possibly TRBD1 (6 bases). CDR3 length: 15 residues. V was shortened by 1 base and J by 1 base, with 11 bases between the two germline ends. Germline CDR1 MGHDK, CDR2 SYGVNS.

This chain links TRBV9 with TRBJ2-2; a weak D match, TRBD1 (6 bases). Germline V gene sequence: CDR1 SGDLS, CDR2 YYNGEE. The CDR3 length is 14 residues. Trimming left V 6 bases short and J 6 bases short, with 15 bases between. CDR3 sequence (DNA): TGTGCCAGCACCCAGGGGACAAACCCCGGGGAGCTGTTTTTT. Translating it yields CASTQGTNPGELFF.

The rearrangement uses TRBV4-1 and TRBJ2-7; 7 nucleotides align to TRBD2. V lost 2 bases, J lost 4 bases, and 20 bases stayed unmatched. Per germline, CDR1 MGHRA and CDR2 YSYEKL. This CDR3 has 19 amino acids. The CDR3 bases are TGCGCCAGCAGCCAAATTACCCCTAGCGGTCCTGCCAGGGTTTACGAGCAGTACTTC. It codes for CASSQITPSGPARVYEQYF.

The V gene is TRBV10-3, the J gene TRBJ1-2; D is unclear. The germline V gene has CDR1 ENHRY and CDR2 SYGVKD. Deletions cut 6 bases from V and 0 bases from J, with 11 bases between. CDR3 length: 14 amino acids. This CDR3 is CAISEGVTNYGYTF. CDR3 sequence (DNA): TGTGCCATCAGCGAGGGAGTTACTAACTATGGCTACACCTTC.

The chain uses TRBV4-1 and TRBJ2-7, with 7 positions matching TRBD2. The trim removed 0 bases at V and 3 bases at J, leaving 11 bases unmatched. Germline lookup yields CDR1 MGHRA and CDR2 YSYEKL. The CDR3 spans 17 residues. CDR3 residues: CASSQDWGGNLVYEQYF. CDR3 bases: TGCGCCAGCAGCCAAGACTGGGGGGGAAATCTAGTCTACGAGCAGTACTTC.

This clone appeared a single time. The V and J genes are TRBV18 and TRBJ2-4, with 10 bases lining up with TRBD1. The CDR3 has 14 amino acids. CDR1 is KGHSH, CDR2 LQKENI, per germline. V lost 3 bases, J lost 7 bases, and 3 bases stayed unmatched. The CDR3 sequence: CASSPAGQGNIQYF. The CDR3 nucleotides read TGTGCCAGCTCACCCGCGGGACAGGGGAACATTCAGTACTTC.

In its sample, this clone was seen once. V gene TRBV9 combines with J gene TRBJ2-3; no firm D call. The germline V and J ends were trimmed by 4 bases and 4 bases, with 22 bases remaining between them. This CDR3 is built from 17 residues. Germline loops: CDR1 SGDLS, CDR2 YYNGEE. In DNA, the CDR3 is TGTGCCAGCAGCCTCCGCGGTGGGGTCAAATCGGCAGATACGCAGTATTTT. This gives the protein CASSLRGGVKSADTQYF.

The chain combines TRBV7-3 with TRBJ2-3, with a weak D call TRBD1 (5 bases). This CDR3 region has 15 residues. Germline V gives CDR1 SGHTA, CDR2 FQGTGA. Trimming shortened V by 1 base and J by 4 bases, and 12 bases separated the two germline ends. The CDR3 loop is CASSLRGRASDTQYF. Written as DNA, the CDR3 is TGTGCCAGCAGCTTAAGGGGCAGGGCCTCAGATACGCAGTATTTT.

This chain connects TRBV28 to TRBJ2-3; 11 nucleotides match TRBD1. Germline CDR1 and CDR2: MDHEN and SYDVKM. CDR3 size: 16 residues. V dropped 6 bases and J dropped 2; count of bases not matched to a gene: 7. The CDR3 bases are TGTGCCAGCAGCCGTCGGACAGGGGGCTTCACAGATACGCAGTATTTT. This translates into CASSRRTGGFTDTQYF.

CDR3 bases: TGCGCCAGCAGCTTGGTTCTAGCGGGTACCGGGGATACGCAGTATTTT. It encodes CASSLVLAGTGDTQYF. The V call is TRBV5-1, the J call TRBJ2-3; TRBD2 agrees at 8 bases. In germline, CDR1 is SGHRS, CDR2 YFSETQ. With 0 bases clipped from V and 6 bases from J, the junction kept 9 bases outside the gene matches. The CDR3 covers 16 residues.

The CDR3 loop reads CASSVATEGASGNTIYF. CDR3 nucleotide sequence: TGTGCCAGCAGCGTAGCTACAGAAGGGGCCTCTGGAAACACCATATATTTT. This rearrangement joins TRBV9 to TRBJ1-3; maybe TRBD1 (5 bases). The CDR3 has 17 residues. V lost 0 bases and J 0 bases, leaving 13 bases between the germline ends. Germline assignment: CDR1 SGDLS and CDR2 YYNGEE.

The chain recombines TRBV19 with TRBJ2-1; D not certain. In germline, CDR1 is LNHDA, CDR2 SQIVND (reference sequence). The CDR3 extends over 12 amino acids. V lost 4 bases, J lost 6 bases, and 7 bases lay in between. The CDR3: CASSTWVNEQFF. In DNA, the CDR3 is TGTGCCAGTAGTACCTGGGTCAATGAGCAGTTCTTC.

V is TRBV28 and J is TRBJ2-6; TRBD1 agrees at 8 bases. With 6 bases clipped from V and 0 bases from J, the junction kept 10 bases outside the gene matches. This CDR3 has 18 residues. CDR1 is MDHEN and CDR2 is SYDVKM in the germline V gene. Here the CDR3 reads CASRYRDRSPSGANVLTF. The CDR3 DNA follows: TGTGCCAGCAGATACCGGGACAGGTCCCCCTCTGGGGCCAACGTCCTGACTTTC.

This chain joins TRBV7-9 and TRBJ2-1, with D possibly being TRBD2 (6 bases). Trimming cost V 5 bases and J 0 bases, with 17 bases left between them. Germline V gene lookup returns CDR1 SEHNR and CDR2 FQNEAQ (reference sequence). CDR3 length equals 17 residues. The CDR3: CASSRTIQSYSYNEQFF. The CDR3 nucleotides are TGTGCCAGCAGCAGGACTATCCAAAGTTACTCCTACAATGAGCAGTTCTTC.

V gene TRBV7-3 combines with J gene TRBJ2-3, with D unclear. The CDR3 consists of 13 residues. V dropped 5 bases and J dropped 5 bases, with 11 bases sitting between them. CDR1 SGHTA and CDR2 FQGTGA come from the germline V gene. CDR3 sequence: CASSRASVDTQYF. The CDR3 region has the DNA TGTGCCAGCAGCCGGGCAAGCGTAGATACGCAGTATTTT. Complete variable domain (other parts from reference TRBV7-3 and TRBJ2-3): GAGVSQTPSNKVTEKGKYVELRCDPISGHTALYWYRQSLGQGPEFLIYFQGTGAADDSGLPNDRFFAVRPEGSVSTLKIQRTERGDSAVYLCASSRASVDTQYFGPGTRLTVL.

The chain combines TRBV18 with TRBJ2-2, with 7 bases matching TRBD2. CDR1 and CDR2 from the germline V gene are KGHSH and LQKENI. The CDR3 spans 16 residues. The V gene end was trimmed by 3 bases and the J gene end by 1 base; junction bases not matched to a gene: 5. The CDR3, as DNA: TGTGCCAGCTCACCTCGGGCTAGCGGGAACACCGGGGAGCTGTTTTTT. It specifies CASSPRASGNTGELFF. Looking up the rest from reference TRBV18 and TRBJ2-2 gives the full variable domain: NAGVMQNPRHLVRRRGQEARLRCSPMKGHSHVYWYRQLPEEGLKFMVYLQKENIIDESGMPKERFSAEFPKEGPSILRIQQVVRGDSAAYFCASSPRASGNTGELFFGEGSRLTVL.

The V call is TRBV5-1, the J call TRBJ2-1; TRBD2 matches at 12 bases. This CDR3 has 16 residues. V dropped 3 bases and J dropped 7; count of bases not matched to a gene: 8. Germline loops: CDR1 SGHRS, CDR2 YFSETQ. For the CDR3, the DNA is TGCGCCAGCAGCTATACTAGCGGGAGGTCCGGTAATGAGCAGTTCTTC. Its protein product is CASSYTSGRSGNEQFF. The full variable domain, completed using reference TRBV5-1 and TRBJ2-1, is KAGVTQTPRYLIKTRGQQVTLSCSPISGHRSVSWYQQTPGQGLQFLFEYFSETQRNKGNFPGRFSGRQFSNSRSEMNVSTLELGDSALYLCASSYTSGRSGNEQFFGPGTRLTVL.